One and the same sample provided the 29 T cell receptor beta chains below, sequenced in a study of cytomegalovirus exposure and HLA in healthy donors. PCR used 60 Vbeta primers and 13 Jbeta primers. Generated by immunoSEQ multiplex PCR, the TCRdb table keeps only in-frame clones and is missing some. The sample shows approximately 190,000 clones, approximately 70% of them seen only once. Sequencing used PBMCs. These receptors were obtained from a woman in her twenties or thirties in good health and CMV-seronegative.

The V and J genes are TRBV5-4 and TRBJ2-1; 7 bases line up with TRBD1. Per the germline V gene, CDR1 is SGHNT and CDR2 is YYREEE (reference sequence). This CDR3 comprises 14 residues. The J segment lost 9 bases and the V segment lost 8 bases, leaving 14 bases of the junction unmatched. The CDR3 DNA sequence: TGTGCCAGTCGCAGGGACAGCTTGGTGGGTGAGCAGTTCTTC. This gives the protein CASRRDSLVGEQFF.

The rearrangement uses TRBV5-8 and TRBJ1-1; no reliable D call. The CDR3 covers 13 residues. The germline V gene has CDR1 SGHTS and CDR2 YDEGEE. V was trimmed by 3 bases and J by 3 bases, leaving 9 bases between them. The CDR3 sequence is CASSSDWDTEAFF. The CDR3 bases are TGTGCCAGCAGCTCGGACTGGGACACTGAAGCTTTCTTT. The full variable domain, its missing parts supplied by reference TRBV5-8 and TRBJ1-1, is EAGVTQSPTHLIKTRGQQATLRCSPISGHTSVYWYQQALGLGLQFLLWYDEGEERNRGNFPPRFSGRQFPNYSSELNVNALELEDSALYLCASSSDWDTEAFFGQGTRLTVV.

The J gene is TRBJ1-2, the V gene TRBV30; the match to TRBD1 covers 10 bases. The CDR3 loop spans 15 amino acids. Trimming removed 1 base from V and 3 bases from J; junction bases left unmatched: 5. The germline V gene has CDR1 GTSNPN and CDR2 SVGIG (reference sequence). The CDR3 is CAWSGLGTGDYGYTF. The DNA of the CDR3 is TGTGCCTGGAGTGGTTTAGGGACAGGGGACTATGGCTACACCTTC. Using reference TRBV30 and TRBJ1-2 for the parts outside the CDR3, the full variable domain is SQTIHQWPATLVQPVGSPLSLECTVEGTSNPNLYWYRQAAGRGLQLLFYSVGIGQISSEVPQNLSASRPQDRQFILSSKKLLLSDSGFYLCAWSGLGTGDYGYTFGSGTRLTVV.

This clone was found a few times. The genes are TRBV7-2 and TRBJ2-3; 13 nucleotides line up with TRBD2. The germline CDR1 and CDR2 sequences are SGHTA and FQGNSA. This CDR3 comprises 19 residues. V lost 1 base, J lost 5 bases, and 12 bases stayed unmatched. For the CDR3, the DNA is TGTGCCAGCAGCTTAGTAATACTAGCGGGGGGGAGGAGAGGAGATACGCAGTATTTT. Translation gives CASSLVILAGGRRGDTQYF.

This clone was seen just once. V is TRBV6-5 and J is TRBJ2-1; weak D call: TRBD2 (6 bases). Germline assignment: CDR1 MNHEY and CDR2 SVGAGI. Trimming left V 0 bases short and J 2 bases short, with 8 bases between. The CDR3 spans 15 residues. The CDR3 loop reads CASSYSGGTYNEQFF. CDR3 DNA: TGTGCCAGCAGTTACTCGGGGGGAACCTACAATGAGCAGTTCTTC.

The chain joins TRBV28 to TRBJ1-2, with D perhaps TRBD1 (5 bases). The CDR3 length is 13 residues. Trimming removed 8 bases from V and 8 bases from J, with 18 bases in between. Germline CDR1 MDHEN, CDR2 SYDVKM. CDR3 amino acids: CASQNPGFGGYTF. DNA for the CDR3: TGTGCCAGCCAAAATCCAGGGTTTGGGGGCTACACCTTC.

This chain joins TRBV4-2 and TRBJ2-5; 10 bases are shared with TRBD2. CDR1 and CDR2 from the germline V gene are LGHNA and YNFKEQ. The CDR3 totals 14 residues. V lost 3 bases to trimming and J lost 5 bases; unmatched junction nucleotides: 3. In DNA, the CDR3 is TGTGCCAGCAGCCATCAGCGGGAGGGTGAGACCCAGTACTTC. This sequence encodes CASSHQREGETQYF.

V gene TRBV7-9 combines with J gene TRBJ2-2, with a possible D match to TRBD1 (5 bases). The CDR3 extends over 15 amino acids. CDR1 and CDR2 from the germline V gene are SEHNR and FQNEAQ (reference sequence). The V end lost 6 bases, the J end lost 5 bases, and 16 bases lay between the germline ends. The CDR3, as DNA: TGTGCCAGCAGGCGAGGACACGGAAGAACCGGGGAGCTGTTTTTT. It encodes CASRRGHGRTGELFF.

The rearrangement links TRBV5-1 to TRBJ2-5; 7 bases map to TRBD2. This CDR3 has 15 amino acids. J lost 5 bases, V lost 2 bases, and 9 bases had no gene match. Looked up from germline, CDR1 is SGHRS and CDR2 is YFSETQ. CDR3 protein: CASSFALAGGETQYF. The DNA of the CDR3 is TGCGCCAGCAGCTTCGCTTTAGCGGGCGGGGAGACCCAGTACTTC.

A note on this clone: An end of the junction differs from the germline gene, which may be a read error. This chain links TRBV5-4 with TRBJ1-1, with TRBD1 identical over 7 bases. CDR3 length: 15 residues. Germline-derived CDR1 and CDR2 are SGHNT and YYREEE (reference sequence). CDR3 sequence (DNA): TGTGCCGGCAGCTATACAGGGGTCTTAAACACTGAAGCTTTCTTT. It encodes CAGSYTGVLNTEAFF. Variable domain in full (rest from reference TRBV5-4 and TRBJ1-1): ETGVTQSPTHLIKTRGQQVTLRCSSQSGHNTVSWYQQALGQGPQFIFQYYREEENGRGNFPPRFSGLQFPNYSSELNVNALELDDSALYLCAGSYTGVLNTEAFFGQGTRLTVV.

The CDR3 spells CASSSNTDTQYF. CDR3 bases: TGTGCCAGCAGCTCAAACACAGATACGCAGTATTTT. The chain has TRBV11-3 and TRBJ2-3; D is uncertain. V lost 4 bases and J lost 2, with 4 bases in between. CDR1 and CDR2 (germline): SGHNT, YENEEA. This CDR3 contains 12 residues. Full variable domain (missing parts from reference TRBV11-3 and TRBJ2-3): EAGVVQSPRYKIIEKKQPVAFWCNPISGHNTLYWYLQNLGQGPELLIRYENEEAVDDSQLPKDRFSAERLKGVDSTLKIQPAELGDSAVYLCASSSNTDTQYFGPGTRLTVL.

The rearrangement links TRBV5-1 to TRBJ2-7; unclear D gene. With 5 bases removed from V and 7 bases from J, the gap between germline ends came to 22 bases. CDR1 SGHRS and CDR2 YFSETQ come from the germline V gene. This CDR3 is 15 amino acids long. The CDR3 DNA follows: TGCGCCAGCAGTCAGAGGTCGGCTCCGCGCTGGGAGCAGTACTTC. Amino acid sequence: CASSQRSAPRWEQYF.

The chain links TRBV27 to TRBJ1-5, with D maybe TRBD1 (5 bases). CDR1 is MNHEY, CDR2 SMNVEV, per germline (reference sequence). V lost 10 bases and J lost 0, with 13 bases in between. The CDR3 runs to 14 residues. This CDR3 is CATGTGFSNQPQHF. The CDR3, as DNA: TGTGCCACCGGAACAGGATTTAGCAATCAGCCCCAGCATTTT.

This clone was recorded once. This chain links TRBV15 with TRBJ2-5; TRBD1 matches at 7 bases. Looked up from germline, CDR1 is LNHNV and CDR2 is YYDKDF (reference sequence). Trimming removed 3 bases from V and 1 base from J; junction bases left unmatched: 8. This CDR3 spans 16 amino acids. DNA of the CDR3: TGTGCCACCAGCAGCGGAGGACAGGAGCCCCAAGAGACCCAGTACTTC. It encodes CATSSGGQEPQETQYF.

This clone was counted a few times. In DNA, the CDR3 is TGTGCCAGCACACGTATCCAGGGGTCCTACAATGAGCAGTTCTTC. Translating it yields CASTRIQGSYNEQFF. V is TRBV27 and J is TRBJ2-1; possibly TRBD1 for D (6 bases). CDR3 size: 15 residues. CDR1 and CDR2 from the germline V gene are MNHEY and SMNVEV (reference sequence). With 7 bases removed from V and 1 base from J, the gap between germline ends came to 14 bases.

V gene TRBV30 combines with J gene TRBJ1-1; 8 nucleotides line up with TRBD1. The trim removed 5 bases at V and 0 bases at J, leaving 5 bases unmatched. Germline V gene sequence: CDR1 GTSNPN, CDR2 SVGIG (reference sequence). There are 14 residues in the CDR3. For the CDR3, the DNA is TGTGCCTGGTTCAGGGGGCGAGTGAACACTGAAGCTTTCTTT. Its translation: CAWFRGRVNTEAFF.

This chain connects TRBV5-4 to TRBJ1-2; no clear D. CDR3 length: 15 amino acids. V lost 0 bases and J 2 bases, leaving 11 bases between the germline ends. In germline, CDR1 is SGHNT, CDR2 YYREEE (reference sequence). CDR3 in amino acids: CASSLAVALNYGYTF. The CDR3 region has the DNA TGTGCCAGCAGCTTGGCGGTAGCCTTAAACTATGGCTACACCTTC.

The chain couples TRBV7-6 to TRBJ1-1, with 7 bases lining up with TRBD1. Germline lookup yields CDR1 SGHVS and CDR2 FNYEAQ. Germline trimming cut 2 bases from V and 1 base from J; bases unmatched to any gene: 1. The CDR3 is 14 amino acids. The CDR3 bases are TGTGCCAGCAGCTTAACAGGGGCGAACACTGAAGCTTTCTTT. Translated, it gives CASSLTGANTEAFF.

The CDR3 is CAQDTSVANTGELFF. In nucleotides, the CDR3 is TGTGCCCAGGACACAAGCGTCGCGAACACCGGGGAGCTGTTTTTT. This chain connects TRBV30 to TRBJ2-2; possible D gene TRBD1, 5 bases. Deletions cut 8 bases from V and 0 bases from J, with 16 bases between. The germline V gene encodes CDR1 GTSNPN and CDR2 SVGIG (reference sequence). The CDR3 loop spans 15 amino acids. The full variable domain, completed using reference TRBV30 and TRBJ2-2, is SQTIHQWPATLVQPVGSPLSLECTVEGTSNPNLYWYRQAAGRGLQLLFYSVGIGQISSEVPQNLSASRPQDRQFILSSKKLLLSDSGFYLCAQDTSVANTGELFFGEGSRLTVL.

V and J are TRBV30 and TRBJ1-1; 7 bases fit TRBD1. The J segment lost 0 bases and the V segment lost 5 bases, leaving 3 bases of the junction unmatched. The germline V gene encodes CDR1 GTSNPN and CDR2 SVGIG (reference sequence). This CDR3 is 13 amino acids long. Here the CDR3 DNA reads TGTGCCTGGGGAGGGGGCCTGAACACTGAAGCTTTCTTT. Encoded protein: CAWGGGLNTEAFF.

The chain uses TRBV4-2 and TRBJ2-1, with 8 nucleotides matching TRBD2. CDR1 is LGHNA, CDR2 YNFKEQ, per germline. J was trimmed by 4 bases and V by 0 bases; bases with no gene match: 8. CDR3 size: 17 residues. CDR3 protein: CASSQDAGTRPYNEQFF. The DNA for the CDR3 is TGTGCCAGCAGCCAAGATGCCGGGACTAGACCATACAATGAGCAGTTCTTC.

The chain links TRBV9 to TRBJ2-7; weak D call: TRBD1 (5 bases). Germline assignment: CDR1 SGDLS and CDR2 YYNGEE. This CDR3 contains 13 residues. Trimming removed 0 bases from V and 6 bases from J, with 10 bases in between. CDR3 region: CASSVVGRGEQYF. CDR3 coding DNA: TGTGCCAGCAGCGTAGTAGGAAGGGGCGAGCAGTACTTC.

The sample holds a few counts of this clone. The chain combines TRBV5-8 with TRBJ2-1, with D maybe TRBD2 (5 bases). V shed 1 base and J shed 9 bases, with 14 bases lying between them. CDR3 length equals 14 residues. Germline V gives CDR1 SGHTS, CDR2 YDEGEE. The DNA of the CDR3 is TGTGCCAGCAGCTTGAGGTGGGGTGAGGGTGAGCAGTTCTTC. Protein sequence: CASSLRWGEGEQFF.

The chain employs TRBV29-1 and TRBJ2-5; D is perhaps TRBD2 (6 bases). The end of the DNA aligns better with TRBJ2-7, so the J call may be wrong. Germline V gives CDR1 SQVTM, CDR2 ANQGSEA. This CDR3 has 13 amino acids. The chain's CDR3 is CSVETAGPYEQYF. The CDR3 nucleotides are TGCAGCGTTGAAACGGCGGGACCCTACGAGCAGTACTTC.

The genes are TRBV5-8 and TRBJ1-2; a weak D match, TRBD1 (6 bases). Trimming took 4 bases from V and 2 from J, leaving 12 bases between them. CDR3 length: 14 amino acids. Germline CDR1 SGHTS, CDR2 YDEGEE. Here the CDR3 reads CASSRTVTNYGYTF. CDR3 DNA: TGTGCCAGCAGCCGGACAGTTACCAACTATGGCTACACCTTC. Looking up the rest from reference TRBV5-8 and TRBJ1-2 gives the full variable domain: EAGVTQSPTHLIKTRGQQATLRCSPISGHTSVYWYQQALGLGLQFLLWYDEGEERNRGNFPPRFSGRQFPNYSSELNVNALELEDSALYLCASSRTVTNYGYTFGSGTRLTVV.

The CDR3 loop reads CASSAPGGASEQYF. The CDR3 bases are TGTGCCAGCAGCGCGCCTGGGGGGGCCTCCGAGCAGTACTTC. V gene TRBV9 combines with J gene TRBJ2-7, with a weak D call TRBD2 (7 bases). V gave up 3 bases and J gave up 6 bases, with 16 bases separating them. The CDR3 sequence is 14 residues long. From germline, CDR1 is SGDLS and CDR2 YYNGEE.

This clone was picked up a small number of times. The gene calls are TRBV20-1 and TRBJ2-7; D remains ambiguous. This CDR3 has 10 amino acids. Germline loops: CDR1 DFQATT, CDR2 SNEGSKA (reference sequence). Trimming took 4 bases from V and 4 from J, leaving 5 bases between them. CDR3 coding DNA: TGCAGTGCTATCAATTACGAGCAGTACTTC. Protein sequence: CSAINYEQYF.

The chain couples TRBV7-9 to TRBJ2-7; possibly TRBD1 for D (5 bases). Trimming cost V 4 bases and J 2 bases, with 9 bases left between them. Per the germline V gene, CDR1 is SEHNR and CDR2 is FQNEAQ (reference sequence). The CDR3 extends over 13 amino acids. The CDR3 bases are TGTGCCAGCAGCTCGGACACTACCTACGAGCAGTACTTC. This sequence encodes CASSSDTTYEQYF.

The chain recombines TRBV4-1 with TRBJ1-1; 9 nucleotides align to TRBD1. Germline CDR1 reads MGHRA; CDR2 reads YSYEKL. The junction had 16 bases not matched to a gene; V was cut back by 1 base and J by 1 base. The CDR3 runs 20 residues. This chain's CDR3 is CASSQVVGTGFRGPNTEAFF. DNA of the CDR3: TGCGCCAGCAGCCAAGTGGTTGGGACAGGGTTTAGGGGACCGAACACTGAAGCTTTCTTT.